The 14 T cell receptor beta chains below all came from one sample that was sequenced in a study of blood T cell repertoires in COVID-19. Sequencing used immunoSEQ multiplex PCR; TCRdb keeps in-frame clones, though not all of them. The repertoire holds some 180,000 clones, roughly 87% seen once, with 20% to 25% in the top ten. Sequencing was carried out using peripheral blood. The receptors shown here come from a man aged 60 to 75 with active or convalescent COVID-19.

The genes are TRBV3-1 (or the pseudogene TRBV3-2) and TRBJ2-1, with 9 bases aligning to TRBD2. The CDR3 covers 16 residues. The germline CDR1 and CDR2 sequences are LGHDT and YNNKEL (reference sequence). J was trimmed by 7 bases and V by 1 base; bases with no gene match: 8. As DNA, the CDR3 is TGTGCCAGCAGCCAAGGCAGTCTAGCGGGAAAGAATGAGCAGTTCTTC. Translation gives CASSQGSLAGKNEQFF.

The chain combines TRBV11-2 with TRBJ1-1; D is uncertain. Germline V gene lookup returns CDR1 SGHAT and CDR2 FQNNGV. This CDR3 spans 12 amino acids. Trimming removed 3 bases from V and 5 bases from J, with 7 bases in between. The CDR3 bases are TGTGCCAGCAGCTTTACATTGACTGAAGCTTTCTTT. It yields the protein CASSFTLTEAFF. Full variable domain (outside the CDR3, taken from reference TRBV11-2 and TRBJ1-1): EAGVAQSPRYKIIEKRQSVAFWCNPISGHATLYWYQQILGQGPKLLIQFQNNGVVDDSQLPKDRFSAERLKGVDSTLKIQPAKLEDSAVYLCASSFTLTEAFFGQGTRLTVV.

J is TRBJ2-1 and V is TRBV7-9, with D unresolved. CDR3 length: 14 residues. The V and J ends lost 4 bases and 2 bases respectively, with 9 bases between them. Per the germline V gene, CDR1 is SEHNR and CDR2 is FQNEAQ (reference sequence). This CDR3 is CASSSGSTYNEQFF. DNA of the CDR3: TGTGCCAGCAGCTCCGGGTCCACCTACAATGAGCAGTTCTTC.

The CDR3 loop is CAWSVTGVDTEAFF. CDR3 coding DNA: TGTGCCTGGAGTGTGACAGGGGTGGACACTGAAGCTTTCTTT. The V gene is TRBV30, the J gene TRBJ1-1, with TRBD1 matching over 8 bases. Germline V gives CDR1 GTSNPN, CDR2 SVGIG (reference sequence). J was trimmed by 3 bases and V by 0 bases; bases with no gene match: 3. The CDR3 loop spans 14 amino acids.

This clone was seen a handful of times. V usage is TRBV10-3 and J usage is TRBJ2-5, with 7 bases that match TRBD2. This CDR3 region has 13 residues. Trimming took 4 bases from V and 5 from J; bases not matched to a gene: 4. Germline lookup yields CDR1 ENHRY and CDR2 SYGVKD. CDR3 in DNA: TGTGCCATCAGTGCTACTAGCGTGGAGACCCAGTACTTC. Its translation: CAISATSVETQYF.

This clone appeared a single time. Here the CDR3 reads CASSLRGSLAGDSNQPQHF. The DNA for the CDR3 is TGTGCCAGCAGTTTACGAGGCTCACTCGCTGGAGATAGCAATCAGCCCCAGCATTTT. This chain links TRBV27 with TRBJ1-5; D call uncertain. CDR1 and CDR2 (germline): MNHEY, SMNVEV (reference sequence). V shed 2 bases and J shed 0 bases, with 20 bases lying between them. The CDR3 runs to 19 residues.

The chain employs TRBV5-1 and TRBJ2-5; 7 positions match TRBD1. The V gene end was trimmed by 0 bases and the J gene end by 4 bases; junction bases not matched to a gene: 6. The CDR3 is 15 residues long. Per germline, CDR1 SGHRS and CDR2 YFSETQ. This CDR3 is CASSLVGGGGETQYF. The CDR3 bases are TGCGCCAGCAGCTTGGTAGGGGGCGGAGGAGAGACCCAGTACTTC.

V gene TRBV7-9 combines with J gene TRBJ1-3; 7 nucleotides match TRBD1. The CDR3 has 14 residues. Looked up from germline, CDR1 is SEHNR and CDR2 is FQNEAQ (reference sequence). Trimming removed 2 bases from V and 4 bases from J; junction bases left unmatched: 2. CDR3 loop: CASSLRDRGNTIYF. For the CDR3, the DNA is TGTGCCAGCAGCTTACGGGACAGAGGAAACACCATATATTTT.

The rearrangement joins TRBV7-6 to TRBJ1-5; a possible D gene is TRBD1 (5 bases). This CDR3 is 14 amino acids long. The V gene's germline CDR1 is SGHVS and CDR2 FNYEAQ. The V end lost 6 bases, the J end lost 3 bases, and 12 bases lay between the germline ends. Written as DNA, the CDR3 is TGTGCCAGCAGTTCCAGGGCGGTCAATCAGCCCCAGCATTTT. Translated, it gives CASSSRAVNQPQHF.

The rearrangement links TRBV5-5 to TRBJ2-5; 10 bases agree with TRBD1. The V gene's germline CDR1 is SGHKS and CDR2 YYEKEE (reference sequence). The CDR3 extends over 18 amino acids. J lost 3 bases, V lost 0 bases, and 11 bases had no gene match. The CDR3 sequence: CASSLGARGQGPEETQYF. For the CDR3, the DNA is TGTGCCAGCAGCTTGGGGGCCAGGGGACAGGGGCCCGAAGAGACCCAGTACTTC.

In DNA form, the CDR3 reads TGTGCCAGCAGCTCACAGGAGACTAACTATGGCTACACCTTC. Translation gives CASSSQETNYGYTF. The chain combines TRBV7-9 with TRBJ1-2; perhaps TRBD1 as D (5 bases). The CDR3 sequence is 14 residues long. V was clipped by 4 bases and J by 0 bases, with 9 bases between them. Per the germline V gene, CDR1 is SEHNR and CDR2 is FQNEAQ (reference sequence).

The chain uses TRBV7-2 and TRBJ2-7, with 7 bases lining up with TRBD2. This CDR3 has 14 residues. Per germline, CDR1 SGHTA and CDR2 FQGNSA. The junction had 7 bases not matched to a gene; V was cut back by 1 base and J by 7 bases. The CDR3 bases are TGTGCCAGCAGCTTAGTGGCGGGGGATAGGGAGCAGTACTTC. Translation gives CASSLVAGDREQYF.

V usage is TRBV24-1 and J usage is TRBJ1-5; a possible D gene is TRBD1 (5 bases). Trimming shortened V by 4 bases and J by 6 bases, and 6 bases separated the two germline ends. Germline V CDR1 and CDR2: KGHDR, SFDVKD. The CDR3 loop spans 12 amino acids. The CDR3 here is CATSEGGQPQHF. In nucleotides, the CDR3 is TGTGCCACCAGTGAGGGGGGTCAGCCCCAGCATTTT.

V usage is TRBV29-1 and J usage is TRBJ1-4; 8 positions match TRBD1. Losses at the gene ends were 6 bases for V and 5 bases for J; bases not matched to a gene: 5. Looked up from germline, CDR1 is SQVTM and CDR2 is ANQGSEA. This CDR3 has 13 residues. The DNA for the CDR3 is TGCAGCGTCTTACAGGGGGGAAATGAAAAACTGTTTTTT. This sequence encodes CSVLQGGNEKLFF.